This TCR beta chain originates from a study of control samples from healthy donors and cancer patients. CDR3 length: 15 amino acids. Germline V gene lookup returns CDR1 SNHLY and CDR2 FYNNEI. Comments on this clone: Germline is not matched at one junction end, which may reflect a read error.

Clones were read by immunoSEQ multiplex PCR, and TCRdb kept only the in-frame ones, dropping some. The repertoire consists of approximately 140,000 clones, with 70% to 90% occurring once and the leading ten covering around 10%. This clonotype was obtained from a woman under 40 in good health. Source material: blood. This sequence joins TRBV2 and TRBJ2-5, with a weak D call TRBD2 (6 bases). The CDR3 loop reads CASSEGGGPQGTQYF. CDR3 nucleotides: TGTGCCAGCAGTGAAGGAGGAGGGCCCCAAGGGACCCAGTACTTC.